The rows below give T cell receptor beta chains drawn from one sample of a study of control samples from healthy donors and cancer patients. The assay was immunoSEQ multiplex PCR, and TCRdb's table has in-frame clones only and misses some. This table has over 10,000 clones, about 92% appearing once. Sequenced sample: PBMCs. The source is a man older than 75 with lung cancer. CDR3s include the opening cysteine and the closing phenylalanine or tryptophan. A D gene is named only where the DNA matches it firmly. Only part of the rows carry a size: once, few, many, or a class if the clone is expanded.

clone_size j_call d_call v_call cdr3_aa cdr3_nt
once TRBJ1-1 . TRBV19 CASSPDRDTEAFF TGTGCCAGTAGCCCGGACAGAGACACTGAAGCTTTCTTT
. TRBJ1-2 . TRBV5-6 CASSPAGRGYGYTF TGTGCCAGCAGCCCCGCAGGGAGGGGCTATGGCTACACCTTC
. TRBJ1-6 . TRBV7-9 CASSSSLSYNSPLHF TGTGCCAGCAGCTCTTCCCTCTCCTATAATTCACCCCTCCACTTT
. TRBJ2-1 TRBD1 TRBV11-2 CASSSPGTGYGEQFF TGTGCCAGCAGCTCCCCAGGGACAGGGTATGGTGAGCAGTTCTTC
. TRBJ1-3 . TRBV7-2 CASSLSGGPGNTIYF TGTGCCAGCAGCTTATCGGGGGGACCTGGAAACACCATATATTTT
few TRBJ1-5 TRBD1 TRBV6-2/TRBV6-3 CASSYAGQGAWGNQPQHF TGTGCCAGCAGTTACGCAGGACAGGGGGCGTGGGGCAATCAGCCCCAGCATTTT
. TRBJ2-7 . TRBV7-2 CASSSGGSSYEQYF TGTGCCAGCAGCTCCGGGGGCAGCTCCTACGAGCAGTACTTC
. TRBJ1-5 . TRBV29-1 CSGGDGDQPQHF TGCAGCGGAGGGGACGGCGACCAGCCCCAGCATTTT
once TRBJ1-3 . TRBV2 CASSASAGSGNTIYF TGTGCCAGCAGTGCCTCGGCAGGGAGTGGAAACACCATATATTTT
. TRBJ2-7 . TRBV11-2 CASSLERLAGYEQYF TGTGCCAGCAGCTTAGAGCGGCTAGCCGGATACGAGCAGTACTTC
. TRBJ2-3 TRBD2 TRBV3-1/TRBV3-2 CASVPHGGVGTDTQYF TGTGCCAGCGTTCCGCACGGGGGGGTTGGCACAGATACGCAGTATTTT
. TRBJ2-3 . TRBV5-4 CASNPGQGPDTQYF TGTGCCAGCAACCCCGGGCAGGGCCCGGATACGCAGTATTTT
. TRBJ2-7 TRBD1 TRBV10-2 CASSDLDRGLVEQYF TGCGCCAGCAGTGACCTCGACAGGGGGCTGGTCGAGCAGTACTTC
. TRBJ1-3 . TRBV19 CASSPQVTSGNTIYF TGTGCCAGTAGTCCACAGGTCACCTCTGGAAACACCATATATTTT
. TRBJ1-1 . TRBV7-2 CASSLGSANTEAFF TGTGCCAGCAGCTTAGGTTCAGCTAACACTGAAGCTTTCTTT
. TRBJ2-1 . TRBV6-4 CASSLEGVYNEQFF TGTGCCAGCAGTCTTGAGGGGGTCTACAATGAGCAGTTCTTC
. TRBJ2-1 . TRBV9 CASSVGVGNEQFF TGTGCCAGCAGCGTGGGGGTTGGAAATGAGCAGTTCTTC
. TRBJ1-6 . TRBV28 CASSRTRTNSPLHF TGTGCCAGCAGTCGGACCAGAACAAATTCACCCCTCCACTTT
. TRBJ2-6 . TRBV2 CASSQDSGANVLTF TGTGCCAGCAGTCAGGACTCTGGGGCCAACGTCCTGACTTTC
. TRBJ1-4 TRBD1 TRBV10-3 CAISGQGANEKLFF TGTGCCATCAGTGGACAGGGGGCTAATGAAAAACTGTTTTTT
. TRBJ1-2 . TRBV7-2 CASSFDRLNYGYTF TGTGCCAGCAGCTTCGACAGGCTAAACTATGGCTACACCTTC
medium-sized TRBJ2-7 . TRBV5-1 CASSLDSAPSYEQYF TGCGCCAGCAGCTTGGACAGTGCACCTTCCTACGAGCAGTACTTC
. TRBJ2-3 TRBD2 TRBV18 CASSPLLGSSGVSTDTQYF TGTGCCAGCTCACCACTCCTCGGGTCTAGCGGGGTCTCGACAGATACGCAGTATTTT
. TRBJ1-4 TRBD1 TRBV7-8 CASSFRGQGDEKLFF TGTGCCAGCAGCTTCAGGGGGCAGGGGGATGAAAAACTGTTTTTT
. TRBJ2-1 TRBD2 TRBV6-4 CASSDSVAGGNNEQFF TGTGCCAGCAGTGACTCTGTAGCGGGGGGGAACAATGAGCAGTTCTTC
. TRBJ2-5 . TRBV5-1 CASSLDGGTGQETQYF TGCGCCAGCAGCTTGGACGGGGGCACAGGGCAAGAGACCCAGTACTTC
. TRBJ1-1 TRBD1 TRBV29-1 CSVLRDRATEAFF TGCAGCGTTTTAAGGGACAGGGCAACTGAAGCTTTCTTT
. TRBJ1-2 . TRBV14 CASSLQTYYGYTF TGTGCCAGCAGTCTTCAGACCTACTATGGCTACACCTTC
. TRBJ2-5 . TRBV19 CASSMGVLGETQYF TGTGCCAGTAGTATGGGGGTCTTGGGAGAGACCCAGTACTTC
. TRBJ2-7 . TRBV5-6 CASSFLRPSTSEYF TGTGCCAGCAGCTTTTTACGCCCTTCTACGAGTGAGTACTTC
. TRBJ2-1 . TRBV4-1 CASSLGGTVSYNEQFF TGCGCCAGCAGCCTAGGGGGGACAGTCTCCTACAATGAGCAGTTCTTC
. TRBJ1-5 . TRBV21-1 CASSKEQGGNQPQHF TGTGCCAGCAGCAAAGAACAGGGGGGCAATCAGCCCCAGCATTTT
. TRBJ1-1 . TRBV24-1 CATRSLQGFEAFF TGTGCCACCAGATCTCTTCAGGGGTTTGAAGCTTTCTTT
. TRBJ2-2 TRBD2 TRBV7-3 CASKASGDLNTGELFF TGTGCCAGCAAGGCTAGCGGGGACTTAAACACCGGGGAGCTGTTTTTT
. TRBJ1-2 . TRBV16 CASSQLGAVNGYTF TGTGCCAGCAGCCAATTAGGGGCAGTTAATGGCTACACCTTC
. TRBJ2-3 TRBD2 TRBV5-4 CASSLRLAGGGTDTQYF TGTGCCAGCAGCTTACGCCTAGCGGGGGGCGGGACAGATACGCAGTATTTT
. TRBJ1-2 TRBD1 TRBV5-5 CASSYQGGGYTF TGTGCCAGCAGTTACCAGGGGGGAGGCTACACCTTC
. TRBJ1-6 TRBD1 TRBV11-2 CASTLPSGGRSYNSPLHF TGTGCCAGCACCCTTCCCTCAGGGGGCCGCTCCTATAATTCACCCCTCCACTTT
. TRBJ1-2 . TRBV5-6 CASSPRHSGAGYGYTF TGTGCCAGCAGCCCTCGACACAGTGGGGCTGGTTATGGCTACACCTTC
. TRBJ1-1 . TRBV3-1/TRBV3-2 CASSQGAGRGVNTEAFF TGTGCCAGCAGCCAAGGCGCCGGAAGGGGGGTGAACACTGAAGCTTTCTTT
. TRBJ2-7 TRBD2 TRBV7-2 CASSWGGSSYEQYF TGTGCCAGCAGCTGGGGGGGGTCTTCCTACGAGCAGTACTTC
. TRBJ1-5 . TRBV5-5 CASSSTLDMGNQPQHF TGTGCCAGCAGCTCTACCCTGGACATGGGCAATCAGCCCCAGCATTTT
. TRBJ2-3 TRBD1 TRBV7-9 CASSLTGTGSDTQYF TGTGCCAGCAGCTTAACTGGGACAGGCTCAGATACGCAGTATTTT
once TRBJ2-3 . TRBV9 CASKGPAQGTDTQYF TGTGCCAGCAAAGGGCCTGCGCAGGGCACAGATACGCAGTATTTT
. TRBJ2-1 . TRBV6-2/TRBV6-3 CASSPEWRGRSYNEQFF TGTGCCAGCAGTCCCGAGTGGAGGGGTCGATCCTACAATGAGCAGTTCTTC
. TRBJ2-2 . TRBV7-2 CASTRGEGGELFF TGTGCCAGCACCCGGGGAGAGGGCGGGGAGCTGTTTTTT
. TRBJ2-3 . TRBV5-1 CASSLGGAGGDTQYF TGCGCCAGCAGCTTGGGGGGGGCCGGGGGGGATACGCAGTATTTT
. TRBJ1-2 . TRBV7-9 CASSYPGVANYGYTF TGTGCCAGCAGCTACCCGGGGGTTGCTAACTATGGCTACACCTTC